This T cell receptor beta chain was sequenced in a study of shared clonotypes between healthy human individuals. Germline loops: CDR1 GTSNPN, CDR2 SVGIG (reference sequence). Trimming removed 2 bases from V and 0 bases from J; junction bases left unmatched: 1. The CDR3 spans 15 residues. Using immunoSEQ multiplex PCR, the repertoire was profiled, and TCRdb retains in-frame clones only, with some absent. Of over 400,000 clones in the sample, 70% to 85% were seen once. Sequenced: PBMCs. The V and J genes are TRBV30 and TRBJ2-2; 9 nucleotides match TRBD2. This receptor was obtained from a woman in her forties in good health. Some clones in this sample may be carry-over from other donors' samples. CDR3 DNA sequence: TGTGCCTGGAGTCGACTAGCGGCGAACACCGGGGAGCTGTTTTTT. It specifies CAWSRLAANTGELFF.